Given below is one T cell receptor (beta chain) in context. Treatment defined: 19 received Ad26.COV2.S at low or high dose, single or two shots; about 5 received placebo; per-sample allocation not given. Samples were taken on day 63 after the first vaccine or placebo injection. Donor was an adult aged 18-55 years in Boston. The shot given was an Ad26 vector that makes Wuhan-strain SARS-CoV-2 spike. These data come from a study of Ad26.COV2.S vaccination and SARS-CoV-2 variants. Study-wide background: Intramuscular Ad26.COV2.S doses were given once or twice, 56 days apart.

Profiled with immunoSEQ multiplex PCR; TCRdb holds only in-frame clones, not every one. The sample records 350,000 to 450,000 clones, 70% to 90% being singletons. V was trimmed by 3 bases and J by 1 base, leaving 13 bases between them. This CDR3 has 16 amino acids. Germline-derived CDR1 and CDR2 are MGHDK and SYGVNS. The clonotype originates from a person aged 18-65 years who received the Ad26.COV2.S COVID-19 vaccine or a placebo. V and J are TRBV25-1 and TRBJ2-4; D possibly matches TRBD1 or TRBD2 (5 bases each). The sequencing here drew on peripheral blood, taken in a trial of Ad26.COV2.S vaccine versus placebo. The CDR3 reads CASSELGWGAKNIQYF. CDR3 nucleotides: TGTGCCAGCAGTGAGCTGGGGTGGGGGGCCAAAAACATTCAGTACTTC.